The rows below give T cell receptor beta chains drawn from one sample of a study of cytomegalovirus exposure and HLA in healthy donors. Only in-frame clones appear in the TCRdb table, and some are missing; sequencing was by immunoSEQ multiplex PCR. The sample has 150,000 to 200,000 clones, 77% seen once. Material: PBMCs. The source of these receptors is a woman in her twenties or thirties in good health and CMV-seronegative. Each CDR3 is given with its conserved first and last residue. The order of the fields is clone size, D gene, J gene, V gene, CDR3 DNA, CDR3 protein. The D gene is left open where the match is weak. Only part of the rows carry a size: once, few, many, or a class if the clone is expanded.

clone size: -; D gene: TRBD1; J gene: TRBJ1-1; V gene: TRBV30; CDR3 DNA: TGTGCCTGGATTCGGGACAGAGCGAACACTGAAGCTTTCTTT; CDR3 protein: CAWIRDRANTEAFF
clone size: few; D gene: -; J gene: TRBJ2-1; V gene: TRBV5-3; CDR3 DNA: TGTGCCAGAAGGGGCGTTGAACTCAATGAGCAGTTCTTC; CDR3 protein: CARRGVELNEQFF
clone size: -; D gene: -; J gene: TRBJ2-7; V gene: TRBV4-3; CDR3 DNA: TGCGCCAGCAGCCAAGATGGAGGGTCCTACGAGCAGTACTTC; CDR3 protein: CASSQDGGSYEQYF
clone size: few; D gene: -; J gene: TRBJ2-4; V gene: TRBV27; CDR3 DNA: TGTGCCAGCAGTCTTCTAGTAAACATTCAGTACTTC; CDR3 protein: CASSLLVNIQYF
clone size: -; D gene: -; J gene: TRBJ1-2; V gene: TRBV2; CDR3 DNA: TGTGCCAGCGGCCGCCAGGAGGGGACCTATGGCTACACCTTC; CDR3 protein: CASGRQEGTYGYTF
clone size: -; D gene: -; J gene: TRBJ2-1; V gene: TRBV15; CDR3 DNA: TGTGCCACCAGCTCCGGGATTAACAATGAGCAGTTCTTC; CDR3 protein: CATSSGINNEQFF
clone size: few; D gene: TRBD2; J gene: TRBJ2-7; V gene: TRBV5-1; CDR3 DNA: TGCGCCAGCAGCAGCGACGGGACTAGCGGGAGGGCCTGGGACTTC; CDR3 protein: CASSSDGTSGRAWDF
clone size: few; D gene: -; J gene: TRBJ1-1; V gene: TRBV6-1; CDR3 DNA: TGTGCCAGCAGTGAAAGCATTGAAGCTTTCTTT; CDR3 protein: CASSESIEAFF
clone size: once; D gene: TRBD2; J gene: TRBJ2-1; V gene: TRBV4-2; CDR3 DNA: TGTGCCAGCAGCCAAGGCGGGACTAGCGGGCCCGGCTCCTACAATGAGCAGTTCTTC; CDR3 protein: CASSQGGTSGPGSYNEQFF
clone size: few; D gene: TRBD2; J gene: TRBJ2-7; V gene: TRBV27; CDR3 DNA: TGTGCCAGCAGTCCTAATCCCGGGACTAGCGGGGGTTTTAACTACGAGCAGTACTTC; CDR3 protein: CASSPNPGTSGGFNYEQYF
clone size: -; D gene: -; J gene: TRBJ1-2; V gene: TRBV9; CDR3 DNA: TGTGCCAGCAGCGTAGGGAGCGGGGTCCCGAGGGCTAACTATGGCTACACCTTC; CDR3 protein: CASSVGSGVPRANYGYTF
clone size: -; D gene: TRBD2; J gene: TRBJ2-2; V gene: TRBV7-2; CDR3 DNA: TGTGCCAGCAGCTTTAAGGGCGGGAGCGGCCCCGGGGAGCTGTTTTTT; CDR3 protein: CASSFKGGSGPGELFF
clone size: few; D gene: TRBD2; J gene: TRBJ2-5; V gene: TRBV15; CDR3 DNA: TGTGCCACCAGCTACGGCGGGGGGCCCTACGAGACCCAGTACTTC; CDR3 protein: CATSYGGGPYETQYF
clone size: few; D gene: -; J gene: TRBJ1-2; V gene: TRBV6-4; CDR3 DNA: TGTGCCAGCTCGCCCGATGCAGGGGTGGAAGGCTACACCTTC; CDR3 protein: CASSPDAGVEGYTF
clone size: -; D gene: TRBD1; J gene: TRBJ1-2; V gene: TRBV9; CDR3 DNA: TGTGCCAGCAGCGTAGAACCTGGGACAGGGAACTATGGCTACACCTTC; CDR3 protein: CASSVEPGTGNYGYTF
clone size: -; D gene: -; J gene: TRBJ2-1; V gene: TRBV28; CDR3 DNA: TGTGCCAGCAGCCCCGCCCCAGTTCCTGAGCAGTTCTTC; CDR3 protein: CASSPAPVPEQFF
clone size: -; D gene: TRBD2; J gene: TRBJ2-5; V gene: TRBV7-7; CDR3 DNA: TGTGCCAGCAGCCCTCCTGGAGCGGGAGCTTTGGTGGAGACCCAGTACTTC; CDR3 protein: CASSPPGAGALVETQYF
clone size: -; D gene: TRBD2; J gene: TRBJ2-5; V gene: TRBV4-3; CDR3 DNA: TGCGCCAGCAGCCAACTAGCGGGAGTCGGGACCCAGTACTTC; CDR3 protein: CASSQLAGVGTQYF
clone size: -; D gene: TRBD1; J gene: TRBJ1-1; V gene: TRBV7-6; CDR3 DNA: TGTGCCAGCAGTTCCGGGACAGGGGCTTCCGAAGCTTTCTTT; CDR3 protein: CASSSGTGASEAFF
clone size: -; D gene: TRBD2; J gene: TRBJ2-3; V gene: TRBV11-3; CDR3 DNA: TGTGCCAGCAGCCCCTTAGCGGGAGTGGGCCCAGGGGCGCAGTATTTT; CDR3 protein: CASSPLAGVGPGAQYF
clone size: once; D gene: TRBD1; J gene: TRBJ2-7; V gene: TRBV27; CDR3 DNA: TGTGCCAGCAGTTTGCGACAGGGATACGAGCAGTACTTC; CDR3 protein: CASSLRQGYEQYF
clone size: once; D gene: TRBD1; J gene: TRBJ2-4; V gene: TRBV6-5; CDR3 DNA: TGTGCCAGCAGTTTCCGGACAGGGGGGAACATTCAGTACTTC; CDR3 protein: CASSFRTGGNIQYF
clone size: once; D gene: TRBD1; J gene: TRBJ1-5; V gene: TRBV5-8; CDR3 DNA: TGTGCCAGCAGTAGAGGACAGGGGACAAATAGCAATCAGCCCCAGCATTTT; CDR3 protein: CASSRGQGTNSNQPQHF
clone size: -; D gene: TRBD1; J gene: TRBJ1-5; V gene: TRBV5-8; CDR3 DNA: TGTGCCAGCAGCGGCGGGACAGGACTCAATCAGCCCCAGCATTTT; CDR3 protein: CASSGGTGLNQPQHF
clone size: -; D gene: TRBD2; J gene: TRBJ2-1; V gene: TRBV28; CDR3 DNA: TGTGCCAGCAGAACCCTTACGGGAGGATCCTACAATGAGCAGTTCTTC; CDR3 protein: CASRTLTGGSYNEQFF
clone size: -; D gene: TRBD1; J gene: TRBJ2-7; V gene: TRBV6-1; CDR3 DNA: TGTGCCAGCAGTGATCCGGGACAGGGTCTCTCCTACGAGCAGTACTTC; CDR3 protein: CASSDPGQGLSYEQYF
clone size: once; D gene: TRBD2; J gene: TRBJ2-7; V gene: TRBV6-5; CDR3 DNA: TGTGCCAGCAGTTATAGCGGGACCTCCCCCTACGAGCAGTACTTC; CDR3 protein: CASSYSGTSPYEQYF
clone size: few; D gene: -; J gene: TRBJ2-1; V gene: TRBV30; CDR3 DNA: TGTGGAATTTCTAGCTCCTACAATGAGCAGTTCTTC; CDR3 protein: CGISSSYNEQFF
clone size: -; D gene: TRBD1; J gene: TRBJ1-5; V gene: TRBV27; CDR3 DNA: TGTGCCAGCGCAGGGACAGGGAGCCATCAGCCCCAGCATTTT; CDR3 protein: CASAGTGSHQPQHF
clone size: -; D gene: -; J gene: TRBJ2-3; V gene: TRBV10-1; CDR3 DNA: TGCGCCAGCAGTGAGTCTTCCCTCTACGAGGGGGAGAACACAGATACGCAGTATTTT; CDR3 protein: CASSESSLYEGENTDTQYF
clone size: -; D gene: -; J gene: TRBJ1-5; V gene: TRBV5-8; CDR3 DNA: TGTGCCAGCAGCTTGGTTGGAGGGCATCAGCCCCAGCATTTT; CDR3 protein: CASSLVGGHQPQHF
clone size: -; D gene: TRBD1; J gene: TRBJ2-7; V gene: TRBV7-2; CDR3 DNA: TGTGCCAGCAGCCGCGGGACAGGAGTTGCGGGGTACTTC; CDR3 protein: CASSRGTGVAGYF
clone size: -; D gene: TRBD1; J gene: TRBJ1-4; V gene: TRBV30; CDR3 DNA: TGTGCCTGGAACAGGGGCACTAATGAAAAACTGTTTTTT; CDR3 protein: CAWNRGTNEKLFF
clone size: -; D gene: TRBD1; J gene: TRBJ2-6; V gene: TRBV19; CDR3 DNA: TGTGCCACCGAGGGAGATCCTGGGACAGGGGACTCTGGGGCCAACGTCCTGACTTTC; CDR3 protein: CATEGDPGTGDSGANVLTF
clone size: -; D gene: TRBD2; J gene: TRBJ2-2; V gene: TRBV29-1; CDR3 DNA: TGCAGCGTCGCCACTAGCGTCGGCGGGGAGCTGTTTTTT; CDR3 protein: CSVATSVGGELFF
clone size: -; D gene: -; J gene: TRBJ2-5; V gene: TRBV28; CDR3 DNA: TGTGCCAGCAGTTTGTCAGGGCAAGAGACCCAGTACTTC; CDR3 protein: CASSLSGQETQYF
clone size: few; D gene: -; J gene: TRBJ1-6; V gene: TRBV9; CDR3 DNA: TGTGCCAGCAGCGTAGATGCCAGGCCCGAGGGTAATTCACCCCTCCACTTT; CDR3 protein: CASSVDARPEGNSPLHF
clone size: -; D gene: -; J gene: TRBJ1-1; V gene: TRBV29-1; CDR3 DNA: TGCAGCGTTGAACCGACAGGGAACACTGAAGCTTTCTTT; CDR3 protein: CSVEPTGNTEAFF
clone size: -; D gene: -; J gene: TRBJ2-2; V gene: TRBV27; CDR3 DNA: TGTGCCAGCAGTTTGGAGGCCGGGGAGCTGTTTTTT; CDR3 protein: CASSLEAGELFF
clone size: -; D gene: TRBD1; J gene: TRBJ1-2; V gene: TRBV30; CDR3 DNA: TGTGCCTGTCTCGGGACAGGGGGAAACTATGGCTACACCTTC; CDR3 protein: CACLGTGGNYGYTF
clone size: -; D gene: -; J gene: TRBJ2-7; V gene: TRBV7-7; CDR3 DNA: TGTGCCAGCAGCTTAGGTTCAGGGCCTTCCTACGAGCAGTACTTC; CDR3 protein: CASSLGSGPSYEQYF
clone size: -; D gene: -; J gene: TRBJ1-5; V gene: TRBV5-1; CDR3 DNA: TGCGCCAGCAGCTTGGACGGTAGCAATCAGCCCCAGCATTTT; CDR3 protein: CASSLDGSNQPQHF
clone size: -; D gene: -; J gene: TRBJ1-2; V gene: TRBV5-5; CDR3 DNA: TGTGCCAGCAGCCTCCGACACCTAAACTATGGCTACACCTTC; CDR3 protein: CASSLRHLNYGYTF
clone size: -; D gene: TRBD2; J gene: TRBJ2-1; V gene: TRBV9; CDR3 DNA: TGTGCCAGCAGCGAAGCGGGGGGGAAATACAATGAGCAGTTCTTC; CDR3 protein: CASSEAGGKYNEQFF
clone size: few; D gene: -; J gene: TRBJ1-1; V gene: TRBV10-3; CDR3 DNA: TGTGCCTCCTCCTTAGAGCACACTGAAGCTTTCTTT; CDR3 protein: CASSLEHTEAFF
clone size: -; D gene: -; J gene: TRBJ2-1; V gene: TRBV7-9; CDR3 DNA: TGTGCCAGCAGCAGAATCGTAGATGAGCAGTTCTTC; CDR3 protein: CASSRIVDEQFF
clone size: -; D gene: -; J gene: TRBJ2-7; V gene: TRBV5-1; CDR3 DNA: TGCGCCAGCAGCTTGGGGCAGAACTACGAGCAGTACTTC; CDR3 protein: CASSLGQNYEQYF
clone size: -; D gene: -; J gene: TRBJ2-5; V gene: TRBV29-1; CDR3 DNA: TGCAGCGTCCAGTTCGGGGGACAAGAGACCCAGTACTTC; CDR3 protein: CSVQFGGQETQYF
clone size: few; D gene: TRBD1; J gene: TRBJ1-5; V gene: TRBV18; CDR3 DNA: TGTGCCAGCTCGCGGACAGGGGGCAATCAGCCCCAGCATTTT; CDR3 protein: CASSRTGGNQPQHF
clone size: -; D gene: -; J gene: TRBJ2-3; V gene: TRBV10-3; CDR3 DNA: TGTGCCATCAGTGTCGGAGCCCGAACTAGCACAGATACGCAGTATTTT; CDR3 protein: CAISVGARTSTDTQYF
clone size: -; D gene: -; J gene: TRBJ1-1; V gene: TRBV7-9; CDR3 DNA: TGTGCCAGCAGCCCTCTCGCGGGGGGCCGCGTCACTGAAGCTTTCTTT; CDR3 protein: CASSPLAGGRVTEAFF
clone size: -; D gene: TRBD1; J gene: TRBJ1-1; V gene: TRBV14; CDR3 DNA: TGTGCCAGCAGCAAGGGGGCCAACTTGAACACTGAAGCTTTCTTT; CDR3 protein: CASSKGANLNTEAFF
clone size: -; D gene: -; J gene: TRBJ1-5; V gene: TRBV11-3; CDR3 DNA: TGTGCCAGCAGCTGCAGCGGCATTTATAGCAATCAGCCCCAGCATTTT; CDR3 protein: CASSCSGIYSNQPQHF